This TCR beta chain came from a study of shared clonotypes between healthy human individuals. Researchers partitioned CD4+ cells into CD45RA+ naive and CD45RA-negative memory subsets. Germline lookup yields CDR1 MGHDK and CDR2 SYGVNS. The CDR3 extends over 15 amino acids. V was cut by 1 base and J by 2 bases, with 10 bases left in between. The table came from immunoSEQ multiplex PCR; TCRdb's copy has only in-frame clones and leaves some out. The table has around 2.5 million clones, 90% to 95% seen once; the top ten hold around 0.4%. The chain recombines TRBV25-1 with TRBJ2-3; D perhaps matches TRBD1 (5 bases). This TCR was sampled from a man younger than 35 in good health. Some clones in this sample may be carry-over from other donors' samples. The sequencing input was naive CD4+ T cells from PBMCs. Subset defined: CD45RA+ positively selected. The CDR3 sequence is CASSELGQATDTQYF. The CDR3 nucleotides are TGTGCCAGCAGTGAATTGGGGCAGGCCACAGATACGCAGTATTTT. The full variable domain, in which reference TRBV25-1 and TRBJ2-3 provide the parts outside the CDR3, is EADIYQTPRYLVIGTGKKITLECSQTMGHDKMYWYQQDPGMELHLIHYSYGVNSTEKGDLSSESTVSRIRTEHFPLTLESARPSHTSQYLCASSELGQATDTQYFGPGTRLTVL.